This TCR beta chain derives from a study of shared clonotypes between healthy human individuals. CDR1 SGHRS and CDR2 YFSETQ come from the germline V gene. V lost 0 bases to trimming and J lost 3 bases, with 14 bases between them. CDR3 size: 16 residues. This clone was detected many times. TCRdb's copy holds only in-frame clones and misses some; the assay was immunoSEQ multiplex PCR. The sample consists of about 1.1 million clones, 70% to 80% of them appearing once. The specimen was memory CD4+ T cells from PBMCs. The subset: CD45RA-negative fraction. This clonotype was obtained from a man between 18 and 35 years old in good health. Some clones in this sample may be carry-over from other donors' samples. The chain employs TRBV5-1 and TRBJ2-3; D gene unclear. CDR3 loop: CASSLEVGRPTDTQYF. CDR3 DNA: TGCGCCAGCAGCTTGGAGGTGGGAAGGCCGACAGATACGCAGTATTTT.